The 11 T cell receptor beta chains presented below share a single source sample, sequenced in a study of T cells in Graves' hyperthyroidism and ophthalmopathy. Amplification targeted TCR beta CDR3 regions from RNA transcripts. The HTBI set primed first-round TCR CDR3 RT-PCR. TCRdb itself ran the multiplex PCR reads through MiXCR, one entry per CDR3 protein. This repertoire shows over 500,000 distinct CDR3 sequences, around 15% found once; its top ten account for approximately 30%. The sample consisted of blood. The receptors were sampled from a woman aged 25-40 years with Graves' ophthalmopathy.

This clonotype came up a few times. The chain uses TRBV6-1 and TRBJ1-2; D remains ambiguous. In germline, CDR1 is MNHNS, CDR2 SASEGT. Trimming removed 5 bases at V and 8 bases at J, with 12 bases between. There are 12 residues in the CDR3. The CDR3 coding sequence is TGTGCCAGCAGTTCTCTGCTGGGGGGCTACACCTTC. It specifies CASSSLLGGYTF.

This clonotype came up a few times. The chain carries TRBV4-1 and TRBJ2-4, with TRBD1 as a possible D gene (8 bases). The CDR3 is 19 residues long. V lost 0 bases, J lost 4 bases, and 22 bases lay in between. CDR1 MGHRA and CDR2 YSYEKL come from the germline V gene. CDR3 loop: CASSQDQEAGTGKKNIQYF. CDR3 bases: TGCGCCAGCAGCCAAGATCAGGAAGCGGGGACAGGAAAAAAAAACATTCAGTACTTC.

In this sample, this clonotype turned up many times. The chain carries TRBV5-5 and TRBJ1-6, with unresolved D. The length of the CDR3 is 17 residues. The ends were cut back, 0 bases at V and 3 bases at J, with 13 bases in the middle. CDR1 SGHKS and CDR2 YYEKEE come from the germline V gene (reference sequence). The CDR3 DNA reads as TGTGCCAGCAGCTTGGAGGCAAGCCCGAACTATAATTCACCCCTCCACTTT. Protein sequence: CASSLEASPNYNSPLHF.

This chain's CDR3 is CASSPEPGTGGPYEQYF. CDR3 DNA: TGTGCCAGCAGCCCGGAACCCGGGACAGGGGGACCCTACGAGCAGTACTTC. V usage is TRBV7-6 and J usage is TRBJ2-7; 11 positions match TRBD1. Germline CDR1 and CDR2: SGHVS and FNYEAQ. The CDR3 is made up of 17 amino acids. J was trimmed by 2 bases and V by 5 bases; bases with no gene match: 11.

This chain joins TRBV6-2 or TRBV6-3 and TRBJ2-1; D might be TRBD1 (6 bases). V was cut by 5 bases and J by 8 bases, with 16 bases left in between. This CDR3 has 14 residues. The germline gives CDR1 MNHEY, CDR2 SVGEGT. The CDR3 protein is CASSDQGTSDEQFF. CDR3 bases: TGTGCCAGCAGTGATCAGGGGACGAGCGATGAGCAGTTCTTC.

This clonotype has ten or more counts. This chain links TRBV3-1 with TRBJ1-1; TRBD1 might be the D (6 bases). The V and J ends lost 4 bases and 1 base respectively, with 16 bases between them. CDR3 length: 16 residues. Germline V gives CDR1 LGHDT, CDR2 YNNKEL (reference sequence). CDR3 amino acids: CASSLPGGGANTEAFF. CDR3 sequence (DNA): TGTGCCAGCAGCCTCCCGGGGGGGGGCGCGAACACTGAAGCTTTCTTT.

In regard to this clonotype: It may be a read error: a sequence one base away is much more abundant. This chain joins TRBV5-1 and TRBJ1-2; TRBD1 matches 8 bases. Germline values: CDR1 SGHRS, CDR2 YFSETQ. The CDR3 sequence is 13 residues long. The CDR3 sequence: CASSFSGGYGCTF. DNA for the CDR3: TGCGCCAGCAGCTTTTCAGGGGGCTATGGCTGCACCTTC.

This clonotype appeared many times. The chain links TRBV5-1 to TRBJ2-7, with TRBD1 matching over 7 bases. In germline, CDR1 is SGHRS, CDR2 YFSETQ. CDR3 length: 14 amino acids. Unmatched junction bases numbered 6, after V lost 4 bases and J lost 2 bases. CDR3 DNA sequence: TGCGCCAGCAGCCTAACCGGGACAGCCTACGAGCAGTACTTC. It encodes CASSLTGTAYEQYF.

The CDR3 bases are TGTGCCAGCAGCGTCCTAGGTGGAGGGGCGTTCGTGACCGGGGAGCTGTTTTTT. This gives the protein CASSVLGGGAFVTGELFF. The rearrangement uses TRBV9 and TRBJ2-2, with a weak D call TRBD2 (6 bases). CDR3 length equals 18 residues. V lost 2 bases, J lost 5 bases, and 22 bases lay in between. Germline values: CDR1 SGDLS, CDR2 YYNGEE. The complete variable domain, with remaining parts taken from reference TRBV9 and TRBJ2-2, reads DSGVTQTPKHLITATGQRVTLRCSPRSGDLSVYWYQQSLDQGLQFLIQYYNGEERAKGNILERFSAQQFPDLHSELNLSSLELGDSALYFCASSVLGGGAFVTGELFFGEGSRLTVL.

V is TRBV27 and J is TRBJ1-6; the D is unclear. Germline-derived CDR1 and CDR2 are MNHEY and SMNVEV (reference sequence). The germline V and J ends were trimmed by 6 bases and 6 bases, with 18 bases remaining between them. The CDR3 contains 16 residues. CDR3 region: CASRTFQRRSNSPLHF. The CDR3 bases are TGTGCCAGCAGGACATTTCAGAGGAGGAGTAATTCACCCCTCCACTTT.

The chain is built from TRBV14 and TRBJ1-1; D unclear. The CDR3 runs to 14 residues. The V gene's germline CDR1 is SGHDN and CDR2 FVKESK. V gave up 1 base and J gave up 3 bases, with 9 bases separating them. The CDR3, as DNA: TGTGCCAGCAGCCAAGTCCCCCGGTACACTGAAGCTTTCTTT. As protein: CASSQVPRYTEAFF.